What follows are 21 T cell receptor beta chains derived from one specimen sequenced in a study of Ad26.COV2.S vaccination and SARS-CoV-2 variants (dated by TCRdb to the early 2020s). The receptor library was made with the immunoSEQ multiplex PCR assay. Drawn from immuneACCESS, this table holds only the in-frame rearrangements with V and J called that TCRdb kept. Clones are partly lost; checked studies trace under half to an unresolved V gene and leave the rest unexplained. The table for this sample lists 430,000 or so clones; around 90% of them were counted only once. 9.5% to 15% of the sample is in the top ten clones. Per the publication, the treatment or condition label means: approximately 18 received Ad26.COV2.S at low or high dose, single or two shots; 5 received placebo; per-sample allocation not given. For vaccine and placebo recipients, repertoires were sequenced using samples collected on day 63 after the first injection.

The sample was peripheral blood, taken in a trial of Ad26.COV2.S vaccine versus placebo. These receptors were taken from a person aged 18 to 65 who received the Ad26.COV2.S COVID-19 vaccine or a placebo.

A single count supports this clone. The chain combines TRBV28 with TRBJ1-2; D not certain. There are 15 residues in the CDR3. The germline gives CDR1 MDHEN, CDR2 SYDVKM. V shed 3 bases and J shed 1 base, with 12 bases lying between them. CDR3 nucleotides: TGTGCCAGCAGTTTCCTCCGTGGTCGTAACTATGGCTACACCTTC. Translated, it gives CASSFLRGRNYGYTF.

This CDR3 is CASSQVLADSYEQYF. DNA for the CDR3: TGTGCCAGCAGCCAAGTTTTAGCGGACTCCTACGAGCAGTACTTC. This chain links TRBV4-2 with TRBJ2-7; D might be TRBD2 (6 bases). The V gene lost 1 base and the J gene lost 0 bases, with 10 bases spanning the gap. Germline-derived CDR1 and CDR2 are LGHNA and YNFKEQ. This CDR3 is 15 amino acids long.

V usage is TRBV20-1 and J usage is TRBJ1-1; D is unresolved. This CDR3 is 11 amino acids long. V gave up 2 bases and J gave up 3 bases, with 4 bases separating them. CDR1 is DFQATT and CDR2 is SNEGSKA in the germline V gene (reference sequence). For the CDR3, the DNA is TGCAGTGCTAGAAGGGACACTGAAGCTTTCTTT. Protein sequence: CSARRDTEAFF.

The CDR3 sequence is CASSVGLAGVNEQFF. CDR3 DNA: TGTGCCAGTAGTGTCGGACTAGCGGGAGTAAATGAGCAGTTCTTC. The genes are TRBV19 and TRBJ2-1, with 13 bases identical to TRBD2. V trimming: 5 bases; J trimming: 7 bases; junction bases outside the gene matches: 5. The CDR3 spans 15 residues. The germline V gene has CDR1 LNHDA and CDR2 SQIVND (reference sequence).

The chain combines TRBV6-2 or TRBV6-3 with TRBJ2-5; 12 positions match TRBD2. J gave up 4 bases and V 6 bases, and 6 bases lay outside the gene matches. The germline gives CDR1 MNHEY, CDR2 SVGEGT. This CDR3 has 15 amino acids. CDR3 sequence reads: CASSRLAGVVETQYF. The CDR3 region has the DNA TGTGCCAGCAGCCGACTAGCGGGAGTTGTAGAGACCCAGTACTTC.

CDR3 nucleotides: TGTGCCTGGAGTGAGGCCCCGGTCTTAGATACGCAGTATTTT. Translation: CAWSEAPVLDTQYF. This chain connects TRBV30 to TRBJ2-3; no firm D call. Trimming removed 1 base at V and 5 bases at J, with 13 bases between. The germline CDR1 and CDR2 sequences are GTSNPN and SVGIG (reference sequence). The CDR3 totals 14 residues.

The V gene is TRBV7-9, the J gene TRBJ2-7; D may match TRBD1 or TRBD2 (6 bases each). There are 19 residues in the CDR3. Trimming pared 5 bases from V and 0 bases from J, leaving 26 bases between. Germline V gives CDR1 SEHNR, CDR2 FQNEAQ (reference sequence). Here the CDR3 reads CASSPRDPRGERASYEQYF. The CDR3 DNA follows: TGTGCCAGCAGCCCACGTGATCCTAGGGGGGAGCGGGCCTCCTACGAGCAGTACTTC.

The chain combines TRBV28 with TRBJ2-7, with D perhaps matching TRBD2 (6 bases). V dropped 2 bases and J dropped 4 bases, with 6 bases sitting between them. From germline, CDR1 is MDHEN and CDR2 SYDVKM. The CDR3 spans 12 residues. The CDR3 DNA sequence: TGTGCCAGCAGTTTAGCGGGGTACGAGCAGTACTTC. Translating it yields CASSLAGYEQYF.

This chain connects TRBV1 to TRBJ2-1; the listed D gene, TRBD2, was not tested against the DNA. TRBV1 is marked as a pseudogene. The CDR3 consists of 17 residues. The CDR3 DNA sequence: TGCACCAGCAGCCCCCGGGAACCGGGGAGGTCCTACAATGAGCAGTTCTTC. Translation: CTSSPREPGRSYNEQFF.

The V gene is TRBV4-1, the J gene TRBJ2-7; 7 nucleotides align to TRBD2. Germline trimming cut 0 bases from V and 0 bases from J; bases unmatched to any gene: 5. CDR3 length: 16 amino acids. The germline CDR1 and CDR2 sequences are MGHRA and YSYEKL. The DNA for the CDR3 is TGCGCCAGCAGCCAAGATTTCCTAGCGGCCTCCTACGAGCAGTACTTC. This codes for CASSQDFLAASYEQYF.

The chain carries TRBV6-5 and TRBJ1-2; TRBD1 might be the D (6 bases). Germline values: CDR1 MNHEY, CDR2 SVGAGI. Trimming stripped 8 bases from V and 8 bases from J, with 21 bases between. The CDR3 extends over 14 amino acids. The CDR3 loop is CASSRQARGKGYTF. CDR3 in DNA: TGTGCCAGCTCCCGACAGGCTAGGGGAAAGGGCTACACCTTC.

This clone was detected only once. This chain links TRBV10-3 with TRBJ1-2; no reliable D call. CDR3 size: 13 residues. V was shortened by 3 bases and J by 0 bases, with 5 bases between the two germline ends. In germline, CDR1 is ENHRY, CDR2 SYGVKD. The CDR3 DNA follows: TGTGCCATCAGTGAAAACACTAACTATGGCTACACCTTC. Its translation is CAISENTNYGYTF.

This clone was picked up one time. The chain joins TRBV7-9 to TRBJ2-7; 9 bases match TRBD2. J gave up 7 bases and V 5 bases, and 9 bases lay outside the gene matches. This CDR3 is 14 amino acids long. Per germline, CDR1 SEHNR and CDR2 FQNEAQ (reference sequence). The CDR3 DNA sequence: TGTGCCAGCAGCCCCTTTAGCGGGAGAGAAGAGCAGTACTTC. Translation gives CASSPFSGREEQYF.

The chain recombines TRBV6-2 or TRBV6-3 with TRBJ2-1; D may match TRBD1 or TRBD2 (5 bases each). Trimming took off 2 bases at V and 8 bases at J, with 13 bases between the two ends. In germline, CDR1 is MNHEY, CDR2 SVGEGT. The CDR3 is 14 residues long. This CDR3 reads CASSYGWGFDEQFF. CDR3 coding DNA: TGTGCCAGCAGTTACGGATGGGGGTTTGATGAGCAGTTCTTC.

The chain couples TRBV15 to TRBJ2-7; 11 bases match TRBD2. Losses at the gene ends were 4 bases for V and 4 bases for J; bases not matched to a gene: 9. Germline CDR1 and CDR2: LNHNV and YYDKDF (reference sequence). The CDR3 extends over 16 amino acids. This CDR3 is CATSNTPGLAEYEQYF. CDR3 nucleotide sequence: TGTGCCACCAGCAATACTCCGGGACTAGCGGAATACGAGCAGTACTTC. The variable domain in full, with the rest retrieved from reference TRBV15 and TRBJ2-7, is DAMVIQNPRYQVTQFGKPVTLSCSQTLNHNVMYWYQQKSSQAPKLLFHYYDKDFNNEADTPDNFQSRRPNTSFCFLDIRSPGLGDTAMYLCATSNTPGLAEYEQYFGPGTRLTVT.

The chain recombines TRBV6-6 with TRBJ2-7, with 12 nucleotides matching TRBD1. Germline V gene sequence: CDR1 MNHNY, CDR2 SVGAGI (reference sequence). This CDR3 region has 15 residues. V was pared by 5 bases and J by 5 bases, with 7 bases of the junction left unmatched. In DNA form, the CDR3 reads TGTGCCAGCAGTGACCGGGACAGGGGGCGCGACGAGCAGTACTTC. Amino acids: CASSDRDRGRDEQYF.

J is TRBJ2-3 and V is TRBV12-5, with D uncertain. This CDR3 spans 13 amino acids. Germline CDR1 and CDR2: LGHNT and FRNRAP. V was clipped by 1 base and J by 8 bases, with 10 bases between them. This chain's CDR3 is CASGLGLEATQYF. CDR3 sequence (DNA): TGTGCTAGTGGTTTGGGGCTAGAGGCTACGCAGTATTTT. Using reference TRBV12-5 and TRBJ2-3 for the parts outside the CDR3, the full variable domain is DARVTQTPRHKVTEMGQEVTMRCQPILGHNTVFWYRQTMMQGLELLAYFRNRAPLDDSGMPKDRFSAEMPDATLATLKIQPSEPRDSAVYFCASGLGLEATQYFGPGTRLTVL.

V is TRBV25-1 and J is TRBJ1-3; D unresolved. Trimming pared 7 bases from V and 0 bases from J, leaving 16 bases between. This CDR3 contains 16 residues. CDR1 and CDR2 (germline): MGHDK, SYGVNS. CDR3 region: CASILSVLISGNTIYF. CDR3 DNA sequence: TGTGCCAGCATCCTATCGGTCTTAATCTCTGGAAACACCATATATTTT. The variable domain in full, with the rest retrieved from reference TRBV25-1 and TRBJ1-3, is EADIYQTPRYLVIGTGKKITLECSQTMGHDKMYWYQQDPGMELHLIHYSYGVNSTEKGDLSSESTVSRIRTEHFPLTLESARPSHTSQYLCASILSVLISGNTIYFGEGSWLTVV.

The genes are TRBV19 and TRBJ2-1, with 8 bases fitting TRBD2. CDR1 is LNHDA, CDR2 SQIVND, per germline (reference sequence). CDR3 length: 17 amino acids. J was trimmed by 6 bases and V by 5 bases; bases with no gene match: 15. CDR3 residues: CASSPRGQREIGNEQFF. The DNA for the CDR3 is TGTGCCAGTAGTCCCCGGGGTCAGCGGGAGATCGGCAATGAGCAGTTCTTC.

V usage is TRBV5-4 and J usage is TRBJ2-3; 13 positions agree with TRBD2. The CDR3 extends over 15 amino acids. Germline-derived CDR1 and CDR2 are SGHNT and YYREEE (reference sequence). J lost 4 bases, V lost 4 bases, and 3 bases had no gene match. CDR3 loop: CASSGGLAGADTQYF. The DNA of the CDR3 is TGTGCCAGCAGCGGTGGACTAGCGGGAGCAGATACGCAGTATTTT. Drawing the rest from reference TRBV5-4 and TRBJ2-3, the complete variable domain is ETGVTQSPTHLIKTRGQQVTLRCSSQSGHNTVSWYQQALGQGPQFIFQYYREEENGRGNFPPRFSGLQFPNYSSELNVNALELDDSALYLCASSGGLAGADTQYFGPGTRLTVL.

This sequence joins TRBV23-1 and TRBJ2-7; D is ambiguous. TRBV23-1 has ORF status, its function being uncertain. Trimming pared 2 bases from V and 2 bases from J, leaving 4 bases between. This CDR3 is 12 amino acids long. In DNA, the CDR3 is TGCGCCAGCAGTCAAAGAACCTACGAGCAGTACTTC. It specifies CASSQRTYEQYF.